This T cell receptor beta chain stems from a study of shared clonotypes between healthy human individuals. This CDR3 is built from 16 residues. With V trimmed by 5 bases and J by 1 base, 10 bases remained unmatched. CDR1 LNHDA and CDR2 SQIVND come from the germline V gene (reference sequence). Measured with immunoSEQ multiplex PCR; TCRdb has only the in-frame clones, and not every one. The data contain over a million clones, approximately 96% of them singletons. The TCR was taken from a man between 25 and 39 years old in good health. The chain links TRBV19 to TRBJ2-5; the match to TRBD1 covers 7 bases. Sample: naive CD4+ T cells sorted from blood. The subset is: CD45RA+ positively selected. Written as DNA, the CDR3 is TGTGCCAGTAGTGCGATAACAGGGGCGAGCCAAGAGACCCAGTACTTC. Translation: CASSAITGASQETQYF.